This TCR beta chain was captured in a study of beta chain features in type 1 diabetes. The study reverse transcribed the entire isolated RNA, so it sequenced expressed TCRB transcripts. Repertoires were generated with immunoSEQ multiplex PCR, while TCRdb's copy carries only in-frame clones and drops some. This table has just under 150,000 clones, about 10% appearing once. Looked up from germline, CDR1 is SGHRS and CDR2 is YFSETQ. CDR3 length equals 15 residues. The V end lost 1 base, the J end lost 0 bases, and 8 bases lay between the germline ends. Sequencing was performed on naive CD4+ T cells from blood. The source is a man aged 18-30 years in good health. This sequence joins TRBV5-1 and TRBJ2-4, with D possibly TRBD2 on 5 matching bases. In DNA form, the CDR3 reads TGCGCCAGCAGCTTGACCGGGGTAGCCAAAAACATTCAGTACTTC. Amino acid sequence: CASSLTGVAKNIQYF.